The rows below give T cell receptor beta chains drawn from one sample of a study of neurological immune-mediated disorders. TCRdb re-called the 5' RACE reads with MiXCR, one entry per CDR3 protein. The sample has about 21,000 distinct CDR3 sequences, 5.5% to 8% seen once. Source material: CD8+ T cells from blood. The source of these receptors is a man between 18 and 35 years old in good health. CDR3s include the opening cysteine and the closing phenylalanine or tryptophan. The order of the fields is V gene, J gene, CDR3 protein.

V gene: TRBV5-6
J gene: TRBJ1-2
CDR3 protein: CASSLGWANYGYTF

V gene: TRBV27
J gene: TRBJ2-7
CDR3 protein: CASRLSGGSSYEQYF

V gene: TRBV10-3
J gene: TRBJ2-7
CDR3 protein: CAIRIQGQSEQYF

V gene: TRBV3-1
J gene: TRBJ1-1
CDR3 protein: CASSQVAAERTEAFF

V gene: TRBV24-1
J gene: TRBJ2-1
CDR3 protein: CATSDPRGGGSYNEQFF

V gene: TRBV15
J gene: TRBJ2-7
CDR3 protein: CATSRGGDREFRTYEQYF

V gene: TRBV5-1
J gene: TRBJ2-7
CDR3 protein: CASSIGYGYEQYF

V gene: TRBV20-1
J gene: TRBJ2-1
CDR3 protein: CSAIAVGSYNEQFF

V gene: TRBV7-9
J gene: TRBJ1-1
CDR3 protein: CASSLALGERVNTEAFF

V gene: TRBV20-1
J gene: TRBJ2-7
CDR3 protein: CSATSGGLAYEQYF

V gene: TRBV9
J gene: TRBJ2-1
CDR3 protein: CASSVPSGTGPEFF

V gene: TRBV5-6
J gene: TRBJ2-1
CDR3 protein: CASSLRAAYNEQFF

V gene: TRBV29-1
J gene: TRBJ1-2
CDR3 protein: CSVMTGTAYGYTF

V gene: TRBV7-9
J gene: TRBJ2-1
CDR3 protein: CASAPPGRGLNEQFF

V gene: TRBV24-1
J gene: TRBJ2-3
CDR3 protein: CATSDLKVGTDTQYF

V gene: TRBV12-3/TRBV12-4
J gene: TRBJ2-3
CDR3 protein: CASSLALDEADTQYF

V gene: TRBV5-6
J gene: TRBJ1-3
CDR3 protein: CASSFGVPASGNTIYF

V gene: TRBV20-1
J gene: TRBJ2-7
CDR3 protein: CSARPRGPPSPYEQYF

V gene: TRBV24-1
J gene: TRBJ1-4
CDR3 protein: CATQRMDSGDEKLFF

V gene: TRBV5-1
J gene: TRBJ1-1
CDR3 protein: CASSFGPGPSPGNTEAFF

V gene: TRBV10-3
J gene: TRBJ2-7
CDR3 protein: CAISEDRSYEQYF

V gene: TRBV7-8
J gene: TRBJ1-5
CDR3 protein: CASSLYRGSNQPQHF

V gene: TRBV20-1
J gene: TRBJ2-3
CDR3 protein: CSAREITRSDTQYF

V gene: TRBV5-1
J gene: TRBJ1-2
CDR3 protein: CASSLEWTGGGYGYTF

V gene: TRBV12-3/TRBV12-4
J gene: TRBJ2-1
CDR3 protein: CASRPYTSGGANNEQFF

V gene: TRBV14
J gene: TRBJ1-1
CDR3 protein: CASSQVPLAEAFF

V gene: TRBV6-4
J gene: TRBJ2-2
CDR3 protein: CASRTSGDTGELFF

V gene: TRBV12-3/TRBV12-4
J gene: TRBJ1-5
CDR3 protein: CASSLGGSNQPQHF

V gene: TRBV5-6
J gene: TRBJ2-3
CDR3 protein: CASSFRRVTIDTQYF

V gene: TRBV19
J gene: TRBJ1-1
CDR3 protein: CASSPGDTEAFF

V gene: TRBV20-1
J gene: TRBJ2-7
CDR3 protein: CSASAAGSSYEQYF

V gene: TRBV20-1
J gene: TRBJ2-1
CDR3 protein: CSATSGGNSYNEQFF

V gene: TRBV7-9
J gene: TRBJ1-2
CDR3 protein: CASSLVGQGYTF

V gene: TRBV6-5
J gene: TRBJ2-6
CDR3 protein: CATKLFTAGGPFSGANVLTF

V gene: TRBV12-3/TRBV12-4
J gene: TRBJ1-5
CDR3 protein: CASSLTHSNQPQHF

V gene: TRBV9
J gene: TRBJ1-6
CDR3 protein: CASSAGGNSPLHF

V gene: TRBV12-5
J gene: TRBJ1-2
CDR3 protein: CASGSGQGRGYTF

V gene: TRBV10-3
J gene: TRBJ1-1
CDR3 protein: CAISEAGARTEAFF

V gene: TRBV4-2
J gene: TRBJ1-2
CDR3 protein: CASSQDPPGGDYGYTF

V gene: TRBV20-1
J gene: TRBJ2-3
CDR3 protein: CSAGAEITDTQYF

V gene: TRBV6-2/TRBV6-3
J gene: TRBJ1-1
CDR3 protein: CASSSGEAFF

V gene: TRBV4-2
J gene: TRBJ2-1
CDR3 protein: CASSQPRTGDEQFF

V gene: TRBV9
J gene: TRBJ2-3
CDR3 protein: CASSGPNPTRPETNTDTQYF

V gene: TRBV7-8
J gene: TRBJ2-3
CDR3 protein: CASSLVAATTDTQYF

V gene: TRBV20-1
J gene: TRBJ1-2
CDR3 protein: CSAAGQTTGYTF

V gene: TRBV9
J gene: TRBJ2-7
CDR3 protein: CASSVSLAPGEQYF

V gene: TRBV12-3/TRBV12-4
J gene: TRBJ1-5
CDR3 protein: CASSPTGGCQPQHF

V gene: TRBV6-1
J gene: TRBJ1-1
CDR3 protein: CASRMKQQEAFF

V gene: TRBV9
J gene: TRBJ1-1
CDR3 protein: CASSEGTEYTEAFF

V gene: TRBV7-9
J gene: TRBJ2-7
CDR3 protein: CASSHPEGYEQYF